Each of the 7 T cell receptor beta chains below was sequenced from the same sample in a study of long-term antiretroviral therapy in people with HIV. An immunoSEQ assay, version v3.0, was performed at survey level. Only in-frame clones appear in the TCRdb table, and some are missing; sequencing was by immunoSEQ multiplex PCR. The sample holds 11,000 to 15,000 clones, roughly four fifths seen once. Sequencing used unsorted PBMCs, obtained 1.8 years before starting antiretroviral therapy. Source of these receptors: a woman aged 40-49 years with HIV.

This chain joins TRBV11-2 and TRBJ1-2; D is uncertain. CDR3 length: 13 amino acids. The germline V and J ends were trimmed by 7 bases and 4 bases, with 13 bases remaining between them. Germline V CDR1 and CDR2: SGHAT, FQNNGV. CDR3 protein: CASTKRDSYGYTF. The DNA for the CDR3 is TGTGCCAGCACCAAGAGGGATTCCTATGGCTACACCTTC. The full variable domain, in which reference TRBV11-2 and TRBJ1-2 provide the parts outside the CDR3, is EAGVAQSPRYKIIEKRQSVAFWCNPISGHATLYWYQQILGQGPKLLIQFQNNGVVDDSQLPKDRFSAERLKGVDSTLKIQPAKLEDSAVYLCASTKRDSYGYTFGSGTRLTVV.

The CDR3 DNA follows: TGTGCCAGTAGTCTAGGGACAGGGTTCGCCTACGAGCAGTACTTC. This codes for CASSLGTGFAYEQYF. The chain recombines TRBV19 with TRBJ2-7, with TRBD1 identical over 9 bases. The germline V gene has CDR1 LNHDA and CDR2 SQIVND (reference sequence). V was clipped by 5 bases and J by 2 bases; unmatched bases: 7. The CDR3 has 15 residues. The full variable domain, rest sourced from reference TRBV19 and TRBJ2-7, is DGGITQSPKYLFRKEGQNVTLSCEQNLNHDAMYWYRQDPGQGLRLIYYSQIVNDFQKGDIAEGYSVSREKKESFPLTVTSAQKNPTAFYLCASSLGTGFAYEQYFGPGTRLTVT.

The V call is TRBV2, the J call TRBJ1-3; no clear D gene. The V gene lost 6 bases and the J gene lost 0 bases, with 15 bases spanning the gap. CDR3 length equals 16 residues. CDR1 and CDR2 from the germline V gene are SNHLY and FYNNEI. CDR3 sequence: CASRDLTAFSGNTIYF. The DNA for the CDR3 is TGTGCCAGCAGAGACTTAACAGCCTTCTCTGGAAACACCATATATTTT.

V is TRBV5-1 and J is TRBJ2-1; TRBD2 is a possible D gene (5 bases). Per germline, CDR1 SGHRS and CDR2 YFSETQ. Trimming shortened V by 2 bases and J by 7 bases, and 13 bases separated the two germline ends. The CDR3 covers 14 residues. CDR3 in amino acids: CASSFVLGGNEQFF. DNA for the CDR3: TGCGCCAGCAGCTTCGTGCTAGGCGGGAATGAGCAGTTCTTC.

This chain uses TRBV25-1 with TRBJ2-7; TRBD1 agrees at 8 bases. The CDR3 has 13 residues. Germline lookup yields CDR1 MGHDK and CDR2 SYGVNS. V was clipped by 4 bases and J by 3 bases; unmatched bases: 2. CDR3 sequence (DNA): TGTGCCAGCAGTGTAGACAGGGGCTACGAGCAGTACTTC. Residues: CASSVDRGYEQYF.

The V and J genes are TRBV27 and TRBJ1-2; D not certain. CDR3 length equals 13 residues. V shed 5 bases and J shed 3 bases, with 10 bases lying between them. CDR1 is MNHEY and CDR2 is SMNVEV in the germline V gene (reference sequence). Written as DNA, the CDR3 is TGTGCCAGCAGTATGAGGGTAGACTATGGCTACACCTTC. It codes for CASSMRVDYGYTF.

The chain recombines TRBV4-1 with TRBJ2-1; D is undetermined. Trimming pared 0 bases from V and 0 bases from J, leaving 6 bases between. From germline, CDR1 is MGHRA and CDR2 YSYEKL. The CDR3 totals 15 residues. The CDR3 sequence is CASSQEGNSYNEQFF. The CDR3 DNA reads TGCGCCAGCAGCCAAGAGGGTAACTCCTACAATGAGCAGTTCTTC.